The 11 T cell receptor beta chains in this list originate from one sample, sequenced in a study of EBV T-cell therapy then PD-1 blockade in nasopharyngeal carcinoma. The method was immunoSEQ multiplex PCR; TCRdb's version includes in-frame clones alone and lacks a portion of them. The table shows approximately 15,000 clones, with roughly 80% occurring only once. Treatment of the sample: AdE1-LMPpoly-expanded autologous EBV-specific T-cell therapy followed by anti-PD-1 nivolumab. No cognate antigen is known for these TCRs. Sequences were derived from CD8+ T cells from blood, sampled at roughly day 110 from a patient whose treatment included autologous EBV-specific T cells and nivolumab. The receptors originated from a man aged 40-50 years with nasopharyngeal carcinoma.

V usage is TRBV4-2 and J usage is TRBJ2-3; 8 bases map to TRBD2. The germline V gene encodes CDR1 LGHNA and CDR2 YNFKEQ. The V segment lost 0 bases and the J segment 4 bases; nucleotides outside the gene matches: 3. The CDR3 has 15 amino acids. The CDR3: CASSQDRGGADTQYF. The CDR3 coding sequence is TGTGCCAGCAGCCAAGATCGGGGGGGGGCAGATACGCAGTATTTT.

The chain uses TRBV4-3 and TRBJ2-3; 9 bases map to TRBD1. Germline CDR1 is LGHNA and CDR2 is YSLEER. Trimming cost V 3 bases and J 6 bases; bases outside gene matches: 10. The CDR3 runs to 16 residues. The CDR3 loop reads CASSHRPGTGSDTQYF. CDR3 bases: TGCGCCAGCAGCCATCGTCCCGGGACAGGGTCCGATACGCAGTATTTT.

As for this clone: Other DNA sequences in the sample encode the same CDR3. The chain employs TRBV6-5 and TRBJ2-2; D call uncertain. Germline V gives CDR1 MNHEY, CDR2 SVGAGI. The CDR3 consists of 14 residues. With 2 bases removed from V and 4 bases from J, the gap between germline ends came to 8 bases. The CDR3 loop reads CASSYDSGTGELFF. The CDR3 nucleotides read TGTGCCAGCAGTTACGATTCGGGCACCGGGGAGCTGTTTTTT.

A single count supports this clone. The chain uses TRBV2 and TRBJ1-6, with D maybe TRBD1 (5 bases). CDR3 length: 16 amino acids. CDR1 is SNHLY, CDR2 FYNNEI, per germline. V lost 2 bases and J lost 7, with 15 bases in between. CDR3 DNA: TGTGCCAGCAGTGAATTGTCCGGGACTCGGAATTCACCCCTCCACTTT. Protein sequence: CASSELSGTRNSPLHF.

The chain combines TRBV14 with TRBJ1-4, with D possibly being TRBD1 (5 bases). This CDR3 contains 15 residues. The germline CDR1 and CDR2 sequences are SGHDN and FVKESK. Trimming shortened V by 5 bases and J by 6 bases, and 16 bases separated the two germline ends. In DNA form, the CDR3 reads TGTGCCAGCAGCTGGAAGGCGGGGGTGGATGAAAAACTGTTTTTT. It encodes CASSWKAGVDEKLFF.

The genes are TRBV19 and TRBJ2-2; D is possibly TRBD2 (6 bases). Per germline, CDR1 LNHDA and CDR2 SQIVND (reference sequence). The CDR3 sequence is 15 residues long. V was trimmed by 5 bases and J by 6 bases, leaving 16 bases between them. The CDR3 reads CASSARWGVAGELFF. CDR3 in DNA: TGTGCCAGTAGTGCCAGATGGGGGGTAGCCGGGGAGCTGTTTTTT.

V is TRBV6-6 and J is TRBJ1-5; unclear D gene. The V and J ends lost 6 bases and 1 base respectively, with 13 bases between them. CDR1 is MNHNY and CDR2 is SVGAGI in the germline V gene (reference sequence). The CDR3 spans 15 residues. CDR3: CASRPTPESNQPQHF. Here the CDR3 DNA reads TGTGCCAGCAGGCCTACACCGGAGAGCAATCAGCCCCAGCATTTT.

This clone showed up just once. The chain links TRBV9 to TRBJ2-1; D not resolved. CDR3 length: 13 residues. V was clipped by 5 bases and J by 8 bases, with 14 bases between them. The V gene's germline CDR1 is SGDLS and CDR2 YYNGEE. The CDR3 loop reads CASRPIQTDEQFF. The CDR3 DNA follows: TGTGCCAGCAGACCAATACAGACCGATGAGCAGTTCTTC.

The chain joins TRBV28 to TRBJ2-2, with D possibly matching TRBD1 (6 bases). V gave up 8 bases and J gave up 2 bases, with 15 bases separating them. CDR1 MDHEN and CDR2 SYDVKM come from the germline V gene. This CDR3 comprises 15 residues. The CDR3 is CASGGSGANTGELFF. CDR3 nucleotides: TGTGCCAGCGGGGGCTCAGGGGCCAACACCGGGGAGCTGTTTTTT.

This clone was recorded once. This chain links TRBV29-1 with TRBJ2-2; 8 positions agree with TRBD1. The CDR3 is 12 amino acids. The V gene's germline CDR1 is SQVTM and CDR2 ANQGSEA. Trimming at V came to 5 bases and at J to 6 bases, leaving 2 bases not matched to a gene. The CDR3 region is CSVRTGSGELFF. The CDR3 DNA reads as TGCAGCGTTAGGACAGGGTCCGGGGAGCTGTTTTTT.

The genes are TRBV28 and TRBJ2-1, with D unclear. The CDR3 covers 11 residues. V was pared by 6 bases and J by 3 bases, with 3 bases between. Germline values: CDR1 MDHEN, CDR2 SYDVKM. CDR3 nucleotide sequence: TGTGCCAGCAGCCACTACAATGAGCAGTTCTTC. Amino acids: CASSHYNEQFF.